What follows are 26 T cell receptor beta chains derived from one specimen sequenced in a study of CD8 T cells in ankylosing spondylitis. Using its own MiXCR run on the 5' RACE reads, TCRdb lists one record per CDR3 protein. This sample carries a few hundred thousand distinct CDR3 sequences, around 21% of them seen once, and the ten largest clones take 3.5%. Material for sequencing was blood, either unsorted or a sorted T cell fraction (not recorded which). These receptors were obtained from a female donor with ankylosing spondylitis or in good health (not recorded which).

The chain combines TRBV7-2 with TRBJ2-2, with D possibly matching TRBD1 (6 bases). Looked up from germline, CDR1 is SGHTA and CDR2 is FQGNSA. CDR3 length equals 15 residues. Deletions cut 5 bases from V and 0 bases from J, with 10 bases between. CDR3 in amino acids: CASSVDRANTGELFF. The CDR3 DNA reads TGTGCCAGCAGCGTGGACAGAGCGAACACCGGGGAGCTGTTTTTT.

This clonotype has a handful of counts. The CDR3 DNA follows: TGTGCCAGCAGCCCTATCGACAGGGAGGGTGAGCAGTTCTTC. This codes for CASSPIDREGEQFF. The chain links TRBV7-2 to TRBJ2-1; D possibly matches TRBD1 or TRBD2 (7 bases each). The CDR3 is made up of 14 amino acids. V dropped 5 bases and J dropped 9 bases, with 17 bases sitting between them. Per the germline V gene, CDR1 is SGHTA and CDR2 is FQGNSA.

This clonotype was seen repeatedly, ten times or more. V usage is TRBV7-9 and J usage is TRBJ1-1; D might be TRBD1 (5 bases). This CDR3 is 11 amino acids long. Trimming stripped 2 bases from V and 10 bases from J, with 8 bases between. CDR1 and CDR2 (germline): SEHNR, FQNEAQ (reference sequence). CDR3 region: CASSLMQGAFF. The DNA of the CDR3 is TGTGCCAGCAGCTTAATGCAGGGAGCTTTCTTT.

Concerning this clonotype: A read error may account for a junction end that differs from germline. V is TRBV27 and J is TRBJ2-7, with D perhaps given as TRBD1 or TRBD2 (5 bases each). The CDR3 covers 14 residues. In germline, CDR1 is MNHEY, CDR2 SMNVEV (reference sequence). Here the CDR3 DNA reads TGTGCCAGCAGGGCAGCCGGGACCGGGTACGGGGTTTTCTTC. Encoded protein: CASRAAGTGYGVFF.

This clonotype was counted between two and nine times. This chain's CDR3 is CATSDLDSVYGYTF. In DNA, the CDR3 is TGTGCCACCAGTGATTTAGACAGCGTCTATGGCTACACCTTC. The V call is TRBV24-1, the J call TRBJ1-2; D might be TRBD1 (5 bases). Looked up from germline, CDR1 is KGHDR and CDR2 is SFDVKD. Trimming removed 1 base from V and 4 bases from J, with 9 bases in between. This CDR3 has 14 residues.

This clonotype appeared many times. The CDR3 coding sequence is TGCAGTGCTCATAACCCCAGCGGGGGCACCTACAATGAGCAGTTCTTC. Translation gives CSAHNPSGGTYNEQFF. The chain employs TRBV20-1 and TRBJ2-1; TRBD2 matches 8 bases. V shed 5 bases and J 2 bases; nucleotides not matched to a gene: 11. This CDR3 region has 16 residues. The germline CDR1 and CDR2 sequences are DFQATT and SNEGSKA (reference sequence).

The chain links TRBV6-5 to TRBJ2-1, with D unresolved. Deletions cut 6 bases from V and 10 bases from J, with 13 bases between. This CDR3 has 12 amino acids. Germline CDR1 reads MNHEY; CDR2 reads SVGAGI. The CDR3 sequence is CASSSRLGEQFF. The CDR3 bases are TGTGCCAGCAGCTCCCGACTCGGGGAGCAGTTCTTC.

V and J are TRBV10-3 and TRBJ2-7, with D uncertain. V was trimmed by 11 bases and J by 5 bases, leaving 16 bases between them. The CDR3 spans 12 residues. Germline CDR1 ENHRY, CDR2 SYGVKD. CDR3 DNA: TGTGCCTCAATCCTAGTTTCCCACGAGCAGTACTTC. The encoded protein is CASILVSHEQYF.

Ten or more counts support this clonotype. This chain links TRBV6-5 with TRBJ2-1; D is unclear. CDR1 and CDR2 from the germline V gene are MNHEY and SVGAGI. Trimming cost V 0 bases and J 2 bases, with 11 bases left between them. The CDR3 covers 16 residues. As DNA, the CDR3 is TGTGCCAGCAGTTACTCGATAGGGAACGCCTACAATGAGCAGTTCTTC. The encoded protein is CASSYSIGNAYNEQFF.

The chain joins TRBV20-1 to TRBJ2-1; D ambiguous. CDR3 size: 14 residues. Germline CDR1 and CDR2: DFQATT and SNEGSKA (reference sequence). V was trimmed by 5 bases and J by 2 bases, leaving 13 bases between them. CDR3 in DNA: TGCAGTGCTTCGTTACGTGGGCCCTACAATGAGCAGTTCTTC. This gives the protein CSASLRGPYNEQFF.

This clonotype was seen a handful of times. V gene TRBV7-2 combines with J gene TRBJ2-3; perhaps TRBD2 as D (5 bases). The CDR3 covers 15 residues. V lost 0 bases to trimming and J lost 1 base, with 8 bases between them. The germline V gene encodes CDR1 SGHTA and CDR2 FQGNSA. The CDR3 reads CASSLASSGTDTQYF. CDR3 DNA: TGTGCCAGCAGCTTAGCGAGTAGCGGCACAGATACGCAGTATTTT.

This clonotype was observed a handful of times. The chain employs TRBV27 and TRBJ1-1, with TRBD1 matching 7 bases. The CDR3 loop spans 16 amino acids. Germline V gene lookup returns CDR1 MNHEY and CDR2 SMNVEV (reference sequence). The trim removed 4 bases at V and 3 bases at J, leaving 11 bases unmatched. The CDR3 here is CASSSIRGRGDTEAFF. The CDR3 bases are TGTGCCAGCAGTTCGATCAGGGGGAGGGGGGACACTGAAGCTTTCTTT.

The chain uses TRBV14 and TRBJ2-7, with 10 bases that match TRBD2. CDR3 length: 14 amino acids. V shed 6 bases, J shed 7 bases, and the junction held 9 bases outside the gene matches. Germline values: CDR1 SGHDN, CDR2 FVKESK. As DNA, the CDR3 is TGTGCCAGCAGTCTTCAGCGGGGGGGCTTGGAGCAGTACTTC. It codes for CASSLQRGGLEQYF. Full variable domain (remainder filled in from reference TRBV14 and TRBJ2-7): EAGVTQFPSHSVIEKGQTVTLRCDPISGHDNLYWYRRVMGKEIKFLLHFVKESKQDESGMPNNRFLAERTGGTYSTLKVQPAELEDSGVYFCASSLQRGGLEQYFGPGTRLTVT.

There are a few counts of this clonotype. The chain combines TRBV6-2 or TRBV6-3 with TRBJ2-2; TRBD1 aligns across 7 bases. The CDR3 totals 14 residues. From germline, CDR1 is MNHEY and CDR2 SVGEGT. Trimming cost V 7 bases and J 1 base; bases outside gene matches: 3. CDR3 nucleotide sequence: TGTGCCAGCATCCGACAGGGGAACACCGGGGAGCTGTTTTTT. This gives the protein CASIRQGNTGELFF.

This sequence joins TRBV20-1 and TRBJ2-7; 13 bases agree with TRBD2. This CDR3 has 15 amino acids. Losses at the gene ends were 3 bases for V and 2 bases for J; bases not matched to a gene: 4. CDR1 and CDR2 (germline): DFQATT, SNEGSKA (reference sequence). The CDR3 sequence is CSARRLAGGTYEQYF. CDR3 nucleotide sequence: TGCAGTGCTAGGCGACTAGCGGGAGGCACCTACGAGCAGTACTTC.

This clonotype was counted a few times. The chain employs TRBV20-1 and TRBJ1-4; tentative D call: TRBD1 (6 bases). This CDR3 region has 13 residues. The V gene lost 5 bases and the J gene lost 7 bases, with 14 bases spanning the gap. Germline V CDR1 and CDR2: DFQATT, SNEGSKA (reference sequence). The CDR3 DNA follows: TGCAGTGCTCTGGGACATTACAGTGAAAAACTGTTTTTT. Translated: CSALGHYSEKLFF.

This clonotype was counted ten times or more. The genes are TRBV12-3 or TRBV12-4 and TRBJ2-7; D is unclear. The CDR3 is made up of 14 amino acids. V was trimmed by 3 bases and J by 0 bases, leaving 9 bases between them. CDR3 sequence reads: CASSLALSSYEQYF. The CDR3, as DNA: TGTGCCAGCAGTTTGGCCCTCAGCTCCTACGAGCAGTACTTC.

This clonotype was recorded many times. The chain recombines TRBV10-3 with TRBJ2-5; a weak D match, TRBD1 (6 bases). CDR3 length: 13 amino acids. Germline V gene lookup returns CDR1 ENHRY and CDR2 SYGVKD. Trimming took 10 bases from V and 5 from J, leaving 17 bases between them. DNA for the CDR3: TGTGCCACCATGACAGGTCCCGAGGAGACCCAGTACTTC. Translated, it gives CATMTGPEETQYF.

The chain employs TRBV12-3 or TRBV12-4 and TRBJ2-3; 10 bases match TRBD2. The ends lost 2 bases at V and 4 bases at J; junction bases unmatched: 3. This CDR3 contains 15 residues. The CDR3 bases are TGTGCCAGCAGTTTATCTAGCGGGGGCGCAGATACGCAGTATTTT. Translation gives CASSLSSGGADTQYF.

The chain combines TRBV29-1 with TRBJ1-1, with D unresolved. The germline V gene encodes CDR1 SQVTM and CDR2 ANQGSEA. The CDR3 is made up of 12 amino acids. Between the trimmed V and J ends, which lost 6 bases and 5 bases, there was a span of 13 bases. Here the CDR3 reads CSVSYLATEAFF. The CDR3 nucleotides are TGCAGCGTCTCTTATTTGGCGACTGAAGCTTTCTTT.

This clonotype was seen at least ten times. The V and J genes are TRBV12-3 or TRBV12-4 and TRBJ2-3, with D possibly matching TRBD1 (5 bases). The CDR3 is made up of 14 amino acids. Trimming cost V 3 bases and J 1 base, with 8 bases left between them. The CDR3 DNA sequence: TGTGCCAGCAGTTTTGGGGCCCGCACAGATACGCAGTATTTT. Translation gives CASSFGARTDTQYF.

The table lists this clonotype with a few counts. The V and J genes are TRBV20-1 and TRBJ2-3, with D perhaps TRBD2 (5 bases). The CDR3 runs 13 residues. The germline V gene encodes CDR1 DFQATT and CDR2 SNEGSKA (reference sequence). V was shortened by 3 bases and J by 2 bases, with 9 bases between the two germline ends. The CDR3 DNA sequence: TGCAGTGCTAGCGGGATCCCCACAGATACGCAGTATTTT. Its protein is CSASGIPTDTQYF.

In this sample, this clonotype turned up a few times. The rearrangement links TRBV6-1 to TRBJ2-2, with 13 bases fitting TRBD2. This CDR3 is built from 17 residues. With V trimmed by 8 bases and J by 5 bases, 11 bases remained unmatched. CDR1 and CDR2 from the germline V gene are MNHNS and SASEGT. CDR3 in amino acids: CASSRRTSGSGTGELFF. CDR3 bases: TGTGCCAGCTCCCGGCGGACTAGCGGGAGCGGGACCGGGGAGCTGTTTTTT.

Concerning this clonotype itself: The junction does not match germline at one end; this may be a read error. The genes are TRBV20-1 and TRBJ2-3; TRBD1 matches 11 bases. CDR3 length: 19 amino acids. CDR1 is DFQATT and CDR2 is SNEGSKA in the germline V gene (reference sequence). For the CDR3, the DNA is TGCAGGGCTAGACGGGACAGGGGGTCTCAGCGGCTTAGCACAGATACACAGTATTTT. Protein: CRARRDRGSQRLSTDTQYF.

The chain employs TRBV10-3 and TRBJ1-4; D unclear. The germline gives CDR1 ENHRY, CDR2 SYGVKD. V was trimmed by 6 bases and J by 0 bases, leaving 8 bases between them. This CDR3 comprises 14 residues. This CDR3 reads CAIRSAATNEKLFF. CDR3 DNA: TGTGCCATCAGGTCGGCTGCAACTAATGAAAAACTGTTTTTT.

The J gene is TRBJ2-1, the V gene TRBV7-6; TRBD2 matches at 10 bases. CDR1 is SGHVS, CDR2 FNYEAQ, per germline. The CDR3 is 18 amino acids. V was pared by 0 bases and J by 2 bases, with 7 bases of the junction left unmatched. The CDR3 here is CASSLALASGSPYNEQFF. CDR3 in DNA: TGTGCCAGCAGCTTAGCGTTGGCTAGCGGGAGTCCCTACAATGAGCAGTTCTTC.